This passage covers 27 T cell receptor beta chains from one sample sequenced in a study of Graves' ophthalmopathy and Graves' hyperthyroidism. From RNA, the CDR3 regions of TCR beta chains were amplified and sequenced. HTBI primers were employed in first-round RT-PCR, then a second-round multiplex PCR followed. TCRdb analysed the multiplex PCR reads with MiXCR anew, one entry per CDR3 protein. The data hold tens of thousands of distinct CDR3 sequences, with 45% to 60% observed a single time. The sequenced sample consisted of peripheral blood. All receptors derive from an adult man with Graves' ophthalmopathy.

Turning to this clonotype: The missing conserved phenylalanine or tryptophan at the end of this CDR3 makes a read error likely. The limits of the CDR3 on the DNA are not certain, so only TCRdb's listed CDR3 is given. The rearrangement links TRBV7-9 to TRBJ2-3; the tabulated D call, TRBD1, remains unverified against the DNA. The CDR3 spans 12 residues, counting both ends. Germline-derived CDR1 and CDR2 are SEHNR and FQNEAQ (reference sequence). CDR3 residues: CASSLRDPGALL.

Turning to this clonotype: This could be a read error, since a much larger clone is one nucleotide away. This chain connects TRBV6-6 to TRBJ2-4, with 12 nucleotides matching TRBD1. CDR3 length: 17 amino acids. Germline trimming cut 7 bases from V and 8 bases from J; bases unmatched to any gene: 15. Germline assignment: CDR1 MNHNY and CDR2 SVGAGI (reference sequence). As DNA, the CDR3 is TGTGCCAGCATTCTGGGGGGGACAGGGGGCGGTGGAGACATTCAGTACTTC. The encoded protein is CASILGGTGGGGDIQYF.

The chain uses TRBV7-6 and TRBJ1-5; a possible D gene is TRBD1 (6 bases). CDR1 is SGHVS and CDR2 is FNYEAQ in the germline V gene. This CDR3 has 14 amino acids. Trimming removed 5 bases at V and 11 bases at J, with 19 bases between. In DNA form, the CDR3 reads TGTGCCAGCAGCCTCCAGGGGTCCCAAGAGACCCAGCATTTT. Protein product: CASSLQGSQETQHF.

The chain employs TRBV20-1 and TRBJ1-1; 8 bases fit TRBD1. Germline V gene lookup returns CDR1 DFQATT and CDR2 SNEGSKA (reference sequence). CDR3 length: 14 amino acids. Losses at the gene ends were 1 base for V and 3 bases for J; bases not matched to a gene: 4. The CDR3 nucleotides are TGCAGTGCTAGAGTCTCGACAGGGGACACTGAAGCTTTCTTT. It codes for CSARVSTGDTEAFF.

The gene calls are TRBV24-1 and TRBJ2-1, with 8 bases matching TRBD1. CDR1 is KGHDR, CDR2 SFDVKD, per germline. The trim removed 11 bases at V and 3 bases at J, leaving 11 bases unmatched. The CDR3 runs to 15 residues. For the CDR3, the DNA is TGTGCCAGCAGCCTACATACAGGGGGCTACAATGAGCAGTTCTTC. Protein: CASSLHTGGYNEQFF.

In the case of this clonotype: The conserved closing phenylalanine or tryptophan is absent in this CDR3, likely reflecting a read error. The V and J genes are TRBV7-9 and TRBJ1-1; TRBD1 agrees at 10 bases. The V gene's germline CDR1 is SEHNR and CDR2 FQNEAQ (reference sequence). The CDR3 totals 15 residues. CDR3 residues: CASSRTGGEYTEAFL. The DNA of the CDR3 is TGTGCCAGCAGTCGGACAGGGGGGGAGTACACGGAAGCTTTCCTT.

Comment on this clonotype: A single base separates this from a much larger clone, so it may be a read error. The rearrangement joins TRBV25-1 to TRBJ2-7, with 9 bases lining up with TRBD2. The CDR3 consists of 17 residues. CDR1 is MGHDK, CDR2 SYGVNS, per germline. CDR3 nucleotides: TGTGCCAGCAGTTCCCCCCCAGGGACTAGCAGCTCCTGCGAGCAGTACTTC. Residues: CASSSPPGTSSSCEQYF.

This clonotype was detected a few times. The CDR3 coding sequence is TGTGCCAGCAGCTTAGAGGGCAATAGGGGAAACACCATATATTTT. It codes for CASSLEGNRGNTIYF. This chain links TRBV7-6 with TRBJ1-3; no definite D call. Trimming stripped 1 base from V and 4 bases from J, with 11 bases between. The CDR3 runs to 15 residues. Germline loops: CDR1 SGHVS, CDR2 FNYEAQ.

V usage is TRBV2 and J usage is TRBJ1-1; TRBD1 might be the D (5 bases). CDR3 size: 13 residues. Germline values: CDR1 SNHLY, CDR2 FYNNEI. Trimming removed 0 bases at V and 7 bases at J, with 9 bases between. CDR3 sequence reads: CASSEARGSEAFF. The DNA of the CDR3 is TGTGCCAGCAGTGAAGCGCGGGGGAGTGAAGCTTTCTTT.

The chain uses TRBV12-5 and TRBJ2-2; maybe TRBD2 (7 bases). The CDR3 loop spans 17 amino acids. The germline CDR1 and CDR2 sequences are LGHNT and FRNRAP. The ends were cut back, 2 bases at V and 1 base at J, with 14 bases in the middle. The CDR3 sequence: CASGLNRGARNTGELFF. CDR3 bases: TGTGCTAGTGGTTTGAATCGGGGGGCCAGGAACACCGGGGAGCTGTTTTTT.

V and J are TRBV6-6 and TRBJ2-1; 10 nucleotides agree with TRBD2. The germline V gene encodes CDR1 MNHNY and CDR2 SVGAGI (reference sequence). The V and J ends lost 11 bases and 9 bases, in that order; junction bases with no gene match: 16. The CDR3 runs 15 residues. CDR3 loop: CAGTESGGALCEQFF. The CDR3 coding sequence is TGTGCCGGCACCGAAAGCGGGGGGGCCTTGTGTGAGCAGTTCTTC.

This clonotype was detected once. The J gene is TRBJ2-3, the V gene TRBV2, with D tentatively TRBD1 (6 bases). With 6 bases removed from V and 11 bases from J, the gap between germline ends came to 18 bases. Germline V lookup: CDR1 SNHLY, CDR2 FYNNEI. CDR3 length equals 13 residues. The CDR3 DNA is TGTGCCAGCAGGCACAGGGTCTACAATGAGCAGTATTTT. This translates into CASRHRVYNEQYF.

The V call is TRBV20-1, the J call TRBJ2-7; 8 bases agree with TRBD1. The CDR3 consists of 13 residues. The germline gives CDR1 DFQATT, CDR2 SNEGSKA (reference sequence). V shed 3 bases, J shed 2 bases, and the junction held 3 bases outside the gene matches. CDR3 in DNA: TGCAGTGCTAGGAGGACAGGGACCTACGAGCAGTACTTC. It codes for CSARRTGTYEQYF.

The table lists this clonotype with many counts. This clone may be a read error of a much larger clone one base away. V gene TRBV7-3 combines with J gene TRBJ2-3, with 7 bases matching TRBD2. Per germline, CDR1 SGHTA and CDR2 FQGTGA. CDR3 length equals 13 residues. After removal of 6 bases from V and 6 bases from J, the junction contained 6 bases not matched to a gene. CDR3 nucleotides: TGTGCCAGCAGTACCGGGGGAGGGGATACGCAGTATTTT. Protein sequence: CASSTGGGDTQYF.

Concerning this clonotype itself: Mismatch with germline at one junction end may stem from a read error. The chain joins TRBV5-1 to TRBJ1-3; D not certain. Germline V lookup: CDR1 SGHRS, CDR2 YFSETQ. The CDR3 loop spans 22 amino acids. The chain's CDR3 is CASSQTSGNTGELFLFGNAIYF. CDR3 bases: TGCGCCAGCAGCCAGACTAGCGGGAACACCGGGGAGCTGTTTTTGTTTGGAAACGCCATATATTTT.

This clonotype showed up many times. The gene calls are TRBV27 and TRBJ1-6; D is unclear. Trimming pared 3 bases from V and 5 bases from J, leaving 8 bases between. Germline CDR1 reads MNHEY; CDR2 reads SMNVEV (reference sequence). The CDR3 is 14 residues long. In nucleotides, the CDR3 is TGTGCCAGCAGTTTCACCCCCCATAATTCACCCCTCCACTTT. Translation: CASSFTPHNSPLHF.

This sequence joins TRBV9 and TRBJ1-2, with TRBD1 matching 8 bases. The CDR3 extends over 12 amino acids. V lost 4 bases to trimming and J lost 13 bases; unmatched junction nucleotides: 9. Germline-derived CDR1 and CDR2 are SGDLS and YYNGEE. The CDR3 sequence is CASSSGTGRLTF. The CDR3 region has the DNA TGTGCCAGCAGCTCCGGGACAGGTCGACTCACCTTC.

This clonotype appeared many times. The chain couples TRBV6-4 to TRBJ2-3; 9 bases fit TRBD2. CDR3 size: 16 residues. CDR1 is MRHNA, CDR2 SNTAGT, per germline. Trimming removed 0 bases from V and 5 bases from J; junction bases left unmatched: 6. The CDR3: CASSDSAGGPVDTQYF. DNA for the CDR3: TGTGCCAGCAGTGACTCGGCGGGGGGGCCGGTAGATACGCAGTATTTT.

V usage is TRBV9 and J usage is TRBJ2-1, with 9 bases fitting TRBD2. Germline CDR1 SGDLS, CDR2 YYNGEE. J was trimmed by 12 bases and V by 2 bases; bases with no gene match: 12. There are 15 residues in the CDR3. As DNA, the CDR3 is TGTGCCAGCAGCGTTAGCGGGAGAATAACAGATACGCAGTTCTTC. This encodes CASSVSGRITDTQFF.

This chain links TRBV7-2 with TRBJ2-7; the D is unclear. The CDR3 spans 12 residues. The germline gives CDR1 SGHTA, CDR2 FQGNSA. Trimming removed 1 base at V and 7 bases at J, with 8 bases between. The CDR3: CASSLVIGEQYV. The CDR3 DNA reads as TGTGCCAGCAGCTTAGTGATCGGGGAGCAGTACGTC.

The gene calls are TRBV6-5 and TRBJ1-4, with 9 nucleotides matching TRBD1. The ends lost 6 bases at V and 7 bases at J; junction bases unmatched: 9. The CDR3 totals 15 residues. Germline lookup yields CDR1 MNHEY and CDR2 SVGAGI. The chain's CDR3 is CASRGDRVSSEKLFF. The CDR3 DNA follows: TGTGCCAGCAGAGGGGACAGGGTCAGCAGTGAAAAACTGTTTTTT.

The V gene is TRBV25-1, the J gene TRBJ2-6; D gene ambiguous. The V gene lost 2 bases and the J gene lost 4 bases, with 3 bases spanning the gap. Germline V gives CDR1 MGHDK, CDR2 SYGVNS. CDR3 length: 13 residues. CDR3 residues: CASSEAGANVLTF. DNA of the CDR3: TGTGCCAGCAGTGAAGCCGGGGCCAACGTCCTGACTTTC.

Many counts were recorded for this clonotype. This CDR3 is CASSFGTEYKTYEQYF. The DNA of the CDR3 is TGTGCCAGCAGCTTTGGGACAGAGTACAAAACCTACGAGCAGTACTTC. The genes are TRBV7-9 and TRBJ2-7, with 7 bases lining up with TRBD1. The length of the CDR3 is 16 residues. The germline V gene has CDR1 SEHNR and CDR2 FQNEAQ (reference sequence). The V segment lost 3 bases and the J segment 2 bases; nucleotides outside the gene matches: 10.

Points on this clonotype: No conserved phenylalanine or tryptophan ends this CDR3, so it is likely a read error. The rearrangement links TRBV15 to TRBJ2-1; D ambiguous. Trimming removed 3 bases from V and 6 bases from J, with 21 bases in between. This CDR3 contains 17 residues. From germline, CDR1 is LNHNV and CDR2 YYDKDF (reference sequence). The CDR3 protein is CATSSFTSPLTGNEQFC. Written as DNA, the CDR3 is TGTGCCACCAGCAGCTTCACCTCACCTCTAACGGGCAATGAGCAGTTCTGC.

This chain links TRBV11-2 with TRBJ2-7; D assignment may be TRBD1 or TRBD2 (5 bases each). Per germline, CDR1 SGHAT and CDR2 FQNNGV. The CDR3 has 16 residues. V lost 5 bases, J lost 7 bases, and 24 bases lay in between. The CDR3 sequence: CASSPTRGPGNNEQYV. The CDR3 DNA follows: TGTGCCAGCAGCCCTACGAGGGGCCCAGGAAACAATGAGCAGTACGTC.

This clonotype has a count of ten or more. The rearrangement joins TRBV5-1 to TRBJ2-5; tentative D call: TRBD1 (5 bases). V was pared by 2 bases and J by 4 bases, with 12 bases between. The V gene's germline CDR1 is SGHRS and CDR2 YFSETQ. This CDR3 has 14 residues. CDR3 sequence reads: CASSLGVGPETQYF. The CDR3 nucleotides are TGCGCCAGCAGCTTAGGGGTCGGGCCAGAGACCCAGTACTTC.

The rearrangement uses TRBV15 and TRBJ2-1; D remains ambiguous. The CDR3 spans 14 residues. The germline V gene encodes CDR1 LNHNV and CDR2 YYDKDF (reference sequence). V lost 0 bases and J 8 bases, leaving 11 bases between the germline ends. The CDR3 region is CATSREGSLDEQFF. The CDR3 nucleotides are TGTGCCACCAGCAGAGAGGGTAGCCTGGATGAGCAGTTCTTC.